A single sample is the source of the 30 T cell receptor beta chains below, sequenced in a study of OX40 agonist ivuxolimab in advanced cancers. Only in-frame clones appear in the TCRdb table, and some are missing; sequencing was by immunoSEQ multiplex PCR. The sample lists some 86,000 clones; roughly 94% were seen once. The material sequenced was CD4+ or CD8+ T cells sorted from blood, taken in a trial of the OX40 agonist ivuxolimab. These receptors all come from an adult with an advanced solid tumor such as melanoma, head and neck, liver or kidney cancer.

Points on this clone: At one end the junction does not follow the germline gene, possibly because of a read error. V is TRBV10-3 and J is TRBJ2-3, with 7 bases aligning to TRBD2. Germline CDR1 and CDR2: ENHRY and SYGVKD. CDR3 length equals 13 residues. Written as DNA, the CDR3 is TGTGCCATTAGTGACGGGGGGACAGATACGCAGTATTTT. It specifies CAISDGGTDTQYF.

The CDR3 loop is CASNDRGNGQFF. CDR3 bases: TGTGCCAGCAATGACAGGGGAAACGGGCAGTTCTTC. This chain uses TRBV27 with TRBJ2-1, with 8 positions matching TRBD1. The trim removed 7 bases at V and 12 bases at J, leaving 8 bases unmatched. Per germline, CDR1 MNHEY and CDR2 SMNVEV (reference sequence). This CDR3 region has 12 residues.

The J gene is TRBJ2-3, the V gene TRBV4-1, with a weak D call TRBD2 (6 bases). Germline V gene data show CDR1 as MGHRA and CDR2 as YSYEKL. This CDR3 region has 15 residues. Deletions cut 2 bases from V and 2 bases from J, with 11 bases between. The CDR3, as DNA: TGCGCCAGCAGCCAAATTTCGGGGGACACAGATACGCAGTATTTT. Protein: CASSQISGDTDTQYF.

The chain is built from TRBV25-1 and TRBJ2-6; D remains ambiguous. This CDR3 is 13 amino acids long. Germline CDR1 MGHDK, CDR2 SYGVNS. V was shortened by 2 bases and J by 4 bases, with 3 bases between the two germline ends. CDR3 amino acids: CASSETGANVLTF. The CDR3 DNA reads TGTGCCAGCAGTGAAACAGGGGCCAACGTCCTGACTTTC.

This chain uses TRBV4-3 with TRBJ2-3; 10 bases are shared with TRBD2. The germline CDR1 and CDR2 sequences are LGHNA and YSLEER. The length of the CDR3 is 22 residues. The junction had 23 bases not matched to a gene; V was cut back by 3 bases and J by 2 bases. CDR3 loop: CASSQDRHAVRATSGNTDTQYF. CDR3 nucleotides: TGCGCCAGCAGCCAGGATCGACATGCCGTACGGGCAACTAGCGGGAACACAGATACGCAGTATTTT.

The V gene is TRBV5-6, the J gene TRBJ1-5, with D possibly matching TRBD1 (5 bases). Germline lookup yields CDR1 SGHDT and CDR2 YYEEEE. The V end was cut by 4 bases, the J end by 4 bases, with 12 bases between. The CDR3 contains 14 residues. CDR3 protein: CASSLGTANQPQHF. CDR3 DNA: TGTGCCAGCAGCCTGGGGACCGCTAATCAGCCCCAGCATTTT.

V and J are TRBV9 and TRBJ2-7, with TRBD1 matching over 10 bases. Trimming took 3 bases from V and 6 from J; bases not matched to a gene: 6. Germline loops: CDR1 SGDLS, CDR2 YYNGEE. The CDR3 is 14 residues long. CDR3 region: CASSGTRQGAEQYF. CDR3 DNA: TGTGCCAGCAGCGGGACTCGACAGGGGGCCGAGCAGTACTTC. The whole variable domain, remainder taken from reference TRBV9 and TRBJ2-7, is DSGVTQTPKHLITATGQRVTLRCSPRSGDLSVYWYQQSLDQGLQFLIQYYNGEERAKGNILERFSAQQFPDLHSELNLSSLELGDSALYFCASSGTRQGAEQYFGPGTRLTVT.

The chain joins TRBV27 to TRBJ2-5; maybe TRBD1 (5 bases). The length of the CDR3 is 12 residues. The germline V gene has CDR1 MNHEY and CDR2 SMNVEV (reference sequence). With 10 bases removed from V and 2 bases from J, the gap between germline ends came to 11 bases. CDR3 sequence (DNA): TGTGCCACCCCGACAGCGCAAGAGACCCAGTACTTC. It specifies CATPTAQETQYF.

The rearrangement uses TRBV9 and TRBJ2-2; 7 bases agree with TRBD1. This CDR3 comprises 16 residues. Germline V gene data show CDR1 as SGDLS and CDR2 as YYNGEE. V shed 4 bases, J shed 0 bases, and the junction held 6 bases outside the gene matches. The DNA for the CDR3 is TGTGCCAGCAGCCCCCGGGACAGCTCGAACACCGGGGAGCTGTTTTTT. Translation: CASSPRDSSNTGELFF. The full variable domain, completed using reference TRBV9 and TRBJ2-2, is DSGVTQTPKHLITATGQRVTLRCSPRSGDLSVYWYQQSLDQGLQFLIQYYNGEERAKGNILERFSAQQFPDLHSELNLSSLELGDSALYFCASSPRDSSNTGELFFGEGSRLTVL.

The chain's CDR3 is CATKSFTQGQPWGAGLNTEAFF. DNA of the CDR3: TGTGCCACCAAGTCATTTACCCAGGGACAGCCATGGGGTGCTGGCTTGAACACTGAAGCTTTCTTT. The chain is built from TRBV27 and TRBJ1-1; 7 bases are shared with TRBD1. Trimming took 10 bases from V and 0 from J; bases not matched to a gene: 32. The CDR3 contains 22 residues. Germline V lookup: CDR1 MNHEY, CDR2 SMNVEV (reference sequence).

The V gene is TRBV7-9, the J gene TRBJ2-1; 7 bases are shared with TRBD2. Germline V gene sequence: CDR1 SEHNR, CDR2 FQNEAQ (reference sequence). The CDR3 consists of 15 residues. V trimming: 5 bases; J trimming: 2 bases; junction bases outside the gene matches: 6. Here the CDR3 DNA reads TGTGCCAGCAGCCGAGCCCTAGCGGCCTACAATGAGCAGTTCTTC. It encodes CASSRALAAYNEQFF.

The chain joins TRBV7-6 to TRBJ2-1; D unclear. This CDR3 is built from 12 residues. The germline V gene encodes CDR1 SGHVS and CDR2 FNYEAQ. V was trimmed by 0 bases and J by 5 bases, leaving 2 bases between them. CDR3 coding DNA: TGTGCCAGCAGCTTAGCGAACAATGAGCAGTTCTTC. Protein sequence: CASSLANNEQFF. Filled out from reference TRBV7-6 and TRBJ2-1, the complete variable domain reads GAGVSQSPRYKVTKRGQDVALRCDPISGHVSLYWYRQALGQGPEFLTYFNYEAQQDKSGLPNDRFSAERPEGSISTLTIQRTEQRDSAMYRCASSLANNEQFFGPGTRLTVL.

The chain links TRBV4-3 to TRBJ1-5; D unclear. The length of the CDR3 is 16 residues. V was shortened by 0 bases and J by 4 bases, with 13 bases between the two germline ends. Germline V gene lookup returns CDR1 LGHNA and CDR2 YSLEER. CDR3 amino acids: CASSQDRAARNQPQHF. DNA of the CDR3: TGCGCCAGCAGCCAAGATAGGGCCGCCAGAAATCAGCCCCAGCATTTT.

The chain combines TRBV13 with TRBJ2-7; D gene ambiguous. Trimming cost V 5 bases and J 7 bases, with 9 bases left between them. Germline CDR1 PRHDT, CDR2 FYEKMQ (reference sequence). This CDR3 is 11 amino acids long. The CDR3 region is CASSQTSEQYF. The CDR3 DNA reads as TGTGCCAGCAGCCAAACCAGTGAGCAGTACTTC.

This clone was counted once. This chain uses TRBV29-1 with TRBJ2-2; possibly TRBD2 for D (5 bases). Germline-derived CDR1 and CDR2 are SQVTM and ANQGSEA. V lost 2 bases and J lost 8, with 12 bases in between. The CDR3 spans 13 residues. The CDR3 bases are TGCAGCGTTGAATTCCGGGAAGGAGGGGAGCTGTTTTTT. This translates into CSVEFREGGELFF.

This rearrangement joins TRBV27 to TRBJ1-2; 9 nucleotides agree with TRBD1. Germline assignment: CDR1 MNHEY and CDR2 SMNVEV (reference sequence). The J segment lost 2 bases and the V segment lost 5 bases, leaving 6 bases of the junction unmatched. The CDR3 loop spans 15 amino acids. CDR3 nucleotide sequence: TGTGCCAGCAGTCCGGGGACAGGGATCAACTATGGCTACACCTTC. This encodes CASSPGTGINYGYTF.

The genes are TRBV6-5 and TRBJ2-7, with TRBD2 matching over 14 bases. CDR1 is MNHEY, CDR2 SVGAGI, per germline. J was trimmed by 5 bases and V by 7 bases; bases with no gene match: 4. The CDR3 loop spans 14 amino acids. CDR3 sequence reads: CASNPGLAGDEQYF. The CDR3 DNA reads TGTGCCAGCAACCCGGGACTAGCGGGGGACGAGCAGTACTTC.

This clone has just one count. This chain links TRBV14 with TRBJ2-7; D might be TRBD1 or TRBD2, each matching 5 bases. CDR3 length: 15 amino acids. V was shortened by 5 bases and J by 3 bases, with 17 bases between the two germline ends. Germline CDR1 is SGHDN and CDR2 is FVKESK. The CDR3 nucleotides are TGTGCCAGCAGCTCACGGACCGGGACCCTCTACGAGCAGTACTTC. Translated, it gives CASSSRTGTLYEQYF.

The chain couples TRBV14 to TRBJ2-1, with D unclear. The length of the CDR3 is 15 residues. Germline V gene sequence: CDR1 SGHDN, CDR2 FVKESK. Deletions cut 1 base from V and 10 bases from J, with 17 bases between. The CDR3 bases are TGTGCCAGCAGCCAAGGAGGTCTACGTCCAAACGAGCAGTTCTTC. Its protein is CASSQGGLRPNEQFF.

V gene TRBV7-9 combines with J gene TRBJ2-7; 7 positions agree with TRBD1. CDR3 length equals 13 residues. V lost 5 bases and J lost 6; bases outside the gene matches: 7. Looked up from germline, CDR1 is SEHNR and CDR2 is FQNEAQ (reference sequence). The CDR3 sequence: CASSPAGTAEQYF. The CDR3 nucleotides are TGTGCCAGCAGCCCCGCCGGGACAGCCGAGCAGTACTTC. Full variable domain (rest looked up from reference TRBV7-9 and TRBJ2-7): DTGVSQNPRHKITKRGQNVTFRCDPISEHNRLYWYRQTLGQGPEFLTYFQNEAQLEKSRLLSDRFSAERPKGSFSTLEIQRTEQGDSAMYLCASSPAGTAEQYFGPGTRLTVT.

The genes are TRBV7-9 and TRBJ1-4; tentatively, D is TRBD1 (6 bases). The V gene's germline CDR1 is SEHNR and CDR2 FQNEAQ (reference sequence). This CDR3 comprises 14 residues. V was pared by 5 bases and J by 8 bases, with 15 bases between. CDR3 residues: CASSGEGEIEKLFF. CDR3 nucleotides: TGTGCCAGCAGCGGGGAGGGGGAAATAGAAAAACTGTTTTTT.

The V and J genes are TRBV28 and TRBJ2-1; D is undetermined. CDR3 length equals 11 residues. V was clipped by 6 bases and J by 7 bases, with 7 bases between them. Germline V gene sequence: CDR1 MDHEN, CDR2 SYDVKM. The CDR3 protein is CASSLINEQFF. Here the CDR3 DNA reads TGTGCCAGCAGCCTAATAAATGAGCAGTTCTTC.

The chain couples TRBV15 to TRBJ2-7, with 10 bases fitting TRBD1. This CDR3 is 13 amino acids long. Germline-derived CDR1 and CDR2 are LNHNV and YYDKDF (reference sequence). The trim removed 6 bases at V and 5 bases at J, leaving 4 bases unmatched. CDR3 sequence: CATRGTGANEQYF. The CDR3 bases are TGTGCCACCAGGGGGACAGGGGCAAACGAGCAGTACTTC.

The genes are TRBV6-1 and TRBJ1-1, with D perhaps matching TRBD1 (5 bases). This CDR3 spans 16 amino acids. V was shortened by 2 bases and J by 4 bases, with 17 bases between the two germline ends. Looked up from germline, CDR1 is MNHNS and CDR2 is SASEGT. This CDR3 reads CASSEREHGGGTEAFF. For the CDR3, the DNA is TGTGCCAGCAGTGAAAGGGAGCATGGGGGGGGCACTGAAGCTTTCTTT.

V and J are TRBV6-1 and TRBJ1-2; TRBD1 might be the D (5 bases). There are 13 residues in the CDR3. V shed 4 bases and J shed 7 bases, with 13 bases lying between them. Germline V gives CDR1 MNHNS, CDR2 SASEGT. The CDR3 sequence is CASSAGTPIGYTF. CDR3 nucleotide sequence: TGTGCCAGCAGTGCTGGGACCCCTATTGGCTACACCTTC.

The CDR3 bases are TGTGCCAGCAGCACCACAGGAAACACTGAAGCTTTCTTT. This translates into CASSTTGNTEAFF. The gene calls are TRBV5-6 and TRBJ1-1; TRBD1 is a possible D gene (5 bases). The CDR3 covers 13 residues. CDR1 is SGHDT and CDR2 is YYEEEE in the germline V gene. With 4 bases removed from V and 2 bases from J, the gap between germline ends came to 9 bases. The full variable domain, with the rest looked up from reference TRBV5-6 and TRBJ1-1, is DAGVTQSPTHLIKTRGQQVTLRCSPKSGHDTVSWYQQALGQGPQFIFQYYEEEERQRGNFPDRFSGHQFPNYSSELNVNALLLGDSALYLCASSTTGNTEAFFGQGTRLTVV.

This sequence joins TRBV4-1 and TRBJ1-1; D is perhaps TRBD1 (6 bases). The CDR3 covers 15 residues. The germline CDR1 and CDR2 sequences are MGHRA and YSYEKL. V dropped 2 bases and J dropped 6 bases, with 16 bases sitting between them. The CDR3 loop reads CASSQWSSGGSEAFF. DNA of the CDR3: TGCGCCAGCAGCCAATGGAGTTCCGGGGGCTCTGAAGCTTTCTTT.

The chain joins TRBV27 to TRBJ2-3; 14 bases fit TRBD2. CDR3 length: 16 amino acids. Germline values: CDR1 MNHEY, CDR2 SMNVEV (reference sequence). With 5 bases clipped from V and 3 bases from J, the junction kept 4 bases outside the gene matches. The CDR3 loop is CASSRGLAGGTDTQYF. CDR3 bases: TGTGCCAGCAGTAGAGGACTAGCGGGAGGAACAGATACGCAGTATTTT.

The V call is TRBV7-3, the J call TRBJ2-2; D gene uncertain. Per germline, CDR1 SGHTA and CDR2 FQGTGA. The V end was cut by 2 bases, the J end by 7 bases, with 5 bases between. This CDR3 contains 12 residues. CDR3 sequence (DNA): TGTGCCAGCAGCTTACTCGGCGGGGAGCTGTTTTTT. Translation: CASSLLGGELFF.

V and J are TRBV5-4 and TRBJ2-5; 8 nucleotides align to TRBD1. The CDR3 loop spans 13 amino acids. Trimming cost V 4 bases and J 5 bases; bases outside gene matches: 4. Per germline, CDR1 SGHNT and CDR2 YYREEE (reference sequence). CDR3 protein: CASSGQGRETQYF. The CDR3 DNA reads TGTGCCAGCAGCGGACAGGGTAGGGAGACCCAGTACTTC.